A single sample gave rise to the 24 T cell receptor beta chains below, sequenced in a study of T-cell memory formation after mild COVID-19. TCRdb re-derived calls from the 5' RACE reads in MiXCR, one entry per CDR3 protein. Found here are roughly 260,000 distinct CDR3 sequences, over 15% of them singletons; the top ten hold 3.5%. The sequenced sample consisted of PBMCs or a T cell subset sorted from them (not recorded which). These receptors came from a man between 18 and 35 years old who had mild COVID-19 (a few samples of this study predate the infection). Cell type and time point are not known.

This clonotype was observed a handful of times. The V call is TRBV5-5, the J call TRBJ2-3; 7 nucleotides agree with TRBD2. Per germline, CDR1 SGHKS and CDR2 YYEKEE (reference sequence). Trimming took 1 base from V and 5 from J; bases not matched to a gene: 7. CDR3 size: 15 residues. The CDR3 nucleotides read TGTGCCAGCAGCTTGCGATTGTGGGGGGGAGATACGCAGTATTTT. This sequence encodes CASSLRLWGGDTQYF.

The sample holds a few counts of this clonotype. The chain couples TRBV7-2 to TRBJ1-1; a possible D gene is TRBD1 (6 bases). Germline values: CDR1 SGHTA, CDR2 FQGNSA. This CDR3 contains 15 residues. The ends were cut back, 3 bases at V and 3 bases at J, with 14 bases in the middle. The CDR3 reads CASSFSGAGDTEAFF. CDR3 coding DNA: TGTGCCAGCAGCTTTTCGGGGGCCGGGGACACTGAAGCTTTCTTT.

This clonotype appeared a few times. V and J are TRBV3-1 and TRBJ2-3; no firm D call. V lost 0 bases, J lost 4 bases, and 5 bases lay in between. Germline CDR1 is LGHDT and CDR2 is YNNKEL (reference sequence). CDR3 length equals 13 residues. DNA of the CDR3: TGTGCCAGCAGCCAAGATGTTTCAGATACGCAGTATTTT. Its translation is CASSQDVSDTQYF.

CDR3 DNA: TGTGCCAGCAGTTGGGGGGGCGACGGCTACACCTTC. This gives the protein CASSWGGDGYTF. The chain uses TRBV12-3 or TRBV12-4 and TRBJ1-2, with a possible D match to TRBD1 (6 bases). Between the trimmed V and J ends, which lost 4 bases and 8 bases, there was a span of 11 bases. This CDR3 comprises 12 residues.

This clonotype occurred a few times. The V call is TRBV7-2, the J call TRBJ2-4; D gene ambiguous. This CDR3 region has 15 residues. Germline lookup yields CDR1 SGHTA and CDR2 FQGNSA. The V end lost 1 base, the J end lost 0 bases, and 7 bases lay between the germline ends. The CDR3 sequence: CASSLVQLAKNIQYF. CDR3 DNA sequence: TGTGCCAGCAGCTTAGTGCAGTTAGCCAAAAACATTCAGTACTTC.

The chain is built from TRBV3-1 and TRBJ1-4; 12 bases map to TRBD1. The CDR3 sequence is 15 residues long. The germline CDR1 and CDR2 sequences are LGHDT and YNNKEL (reference sequence). The J segment lost 7 bases and the V segment lost 4 bases, leaving 4 bases of the junction unmatched. The CDR3 loop reads CASSRGTGGSEKLFF. DNA for the CDR3: TGTGCCAGCAGCCGAGGGACAGGGGGCAGTGAAAAACTGTTTTTT.

The chain joins TRBV5-1 to TRBJ2-3, with 8 bases aligning to TRBD1. J was trimmed by 5 bases and V by 3 bases; bases with no gene match: 8. The CDR3 loop spans 15 amino acids. Germline lookup yields CDR1 SGHRS and CDR2 YFSETQ. In DNA form, the CDR3 reads TGCGCCAGCAGCTGGGGAGGACAGGGAGGAGATACGCAGTATTTT. Translated, it gives CASSWGGQGGDTQYF.

The rearrangement joins TRBV12-3 or TRBV12-4 to TRBJ2-2; 8 nucleotides align to TRBD1. This CDR3 comprises 18 residues. V was clipped by 1 base and J by 3 bases; unmatched bases: 10. This CDR3 is CASSLVLDRGPHTGELFF. CDR3 DNA sequence: TGTGCCAGCAGTTTAGTTCTAGACAGGGGACCACACACCGGGGAGCTGTTTTTT.

This clonotype turned up a few times. V and J are TRBV5-1 and TRBJ2-1; possible D gene TRBD2, 6 bases. Germline V gene lookup returns CDR1 SGHRS and CDR2 YFSETQ. The CDR3 consists of 16 residues. Trimming took 4 bases from V and 6 from J, leaving 20 bases between them. CDR3 nucleotide sequence: TGCGCCAGCAGCATACAAACACGGGGGTCAGGCAATGAGCAGTTCTTC. As protein: CASSIQTRGSGNEQFF.

This clonotype was observed many times. The chain is built from TRBV7-8 and TRBJ2-1; D unresolved. Deletions cut 4 bases from V and 0 bases from J, with 16 bases between. Germline V gives CDR1 SGHVS, CDR2 FQNEAQ. This CDR3 contains 17 residues. The DNA of the CDR3 is TGTGCCAGCAGCTCCCAAAGACACCTTTCCTCCTACAATGAGCAGTTCTTC. Residues: CASSSQRHLSSYNEQFF.

This clonotype was seen at least ten times. V is TRBV14 and J is TRBJ2-5; TRBD2 matches 7 bases. From germline, CDR1 is SGHDN and CDR2 FVKESK. The CDR3 consists of 15 residues. V was pared by 0 bases and J by 5 bases, with 6 bases of the junction left unmatched. CDR3 sequence reads: CASSQELAGVETQYF. CDR3 nucleotides: TGTGCCAGCAGCCAAGAACTGGCGGGGGTGGAGACCCAGTACTTC.

Ten or more counts support this clonotype. V gene TRBV9 combines with J gene TRBJ2-6, with no clear D. This CDR3 contains 16 residues. V dropped 3 bases and J dropped 0 bases, with 10 bases sitting between them. Germline-derived CDR1 and CDR2 are SGDLS and YYNGEE. CDR3 amino acids: CASSAALSSGANVLTF. Written as DNA, the CDR3 is TGTGCCAGCAGCGCAGCATTAAGCTCTGGGGCCAACGTCCTGACTTTC.

Written as DNA, the CDR3 is TGCGCCAGCAGCCTCATCCCCCCGGTTGCAACTAATGAAAAACTGTTTTTT. Its translation: CASSLIPPVATNEKLFF. V usage is TRBV4-1 and J usage is TRBJ1-4, with D hard to call. Germline V gene sequence: CDR1 MGHRA, CDR2 YSYEKL. This CDR3 comprises 17 residues. Trimming removed 4 bases at V and 0 bases at J, with 15 bases between.

The V gene is TRBV18, the J gene TRBJ2-6; D is possibly TRBD2 (5 bases). V lost 2 bases, J lost 4 bases, and 18 bases lay in between. Per germline, CDR1 KGHSH and CDR2 LQKENI. This CDR3 is 18 amino acids long. The CDR3 bases are TGTGCCAGCTCACCAGCTGAGGGATATCTCTCCGGGGCCAACGTCCTGACTTTC. Translated: CASSPAEGYLSGANVLTF.

This clonotype was seen more than once but under ten times. The chain combines TRBV28 with TRBJ2-5; D perhaps matches TRBD1 (6 bases). Germline V gene sequence: CDR1 MDHEN, CDR2 SYDVKM. The V end was cut by 10 bases, the J end by 1 base, with 19 bases between. The CDR3 extends over 15 amino acids. DNA for the CDR3: TGTGCCACCTCCTCAGGACAGAACCGCCAAGAGACCCAGTACTTC. It encodes CATSSGQNRQETQYF. Complete variable domain (other parts from reference TRBV28 and TRBJ2-5): DVKVTQSSRYLVKRTGEKVFLECVQDMDHENMFWYRQDPGLGLRLIYFSYDVKMKEKGDIPEGYSVSREKKERFSLILESASTNQTSMYLCATSSGQNRQETQYFGPGTRLLVL.

The chain recombines TRBV6-1 with TRBJ2-1; 10 bases agree with TRBD2. V gave up 8 bases and J gave up 13 bases; unmatched junction bases: 11. Germline CDR1 is MNHNS and CDR2 is SASEGT. This CDR3 comprises 13 residues. CDR3 nucleotides: TGTGCCAGCCGCCCGAGCGGGGGGGCTCGCCAGTTCTTC. This encodes CASRPSGGARQFF.

This clonotype was observed a handful of times. The gene calls are TRBV29-1 and TRBJ1-1; a weak D match, TRBD1 (6 bases). The V and J ends lost 7 bases and 1 base respectively, with 10 bases between them. Germline lookup yields CDR1 SQVTM and CDR2 ANQGSEA. The CDR3 loop spans 12 amino acids. This CDR3 reads CSGGQQNTEAFF. In nucleotides, the CDR3 is TGCAGCGGGGGACAACAGAACACTGAAGCTTTCTTT.

J is TRBJ2-3 and V is TRBV20-1, with D possibly being TRBD2 (6 bases). The CDR3 is 14 residues long. Germline V CDR1 and CDR2: DFQATT, SNEGSKA (reference sequence). The V end lost 6 bases, the J end lost 8 bases, and 21 bases lay between the germline ends. CDR3 nucleotide sequence: TGCAGTGCGTTAGAGGGCGGGGTAGGAGTTACGCAGTATTTT. Its protein is CSALEGGVGVTQYF.

On this clonotype: Mismatch with germline at one junction end may stem from a read error. This chain joins TRBV6-2 or TRBV6-3 and TRBJ1-5; 7 bases are shared with TRBD1. The length of the CDR3 is 13 residues. Germline V gene sequence: CDR1 MNHEY, CDR2 SVGEGT. As DNA, the CDR3 is TGTGCCAGCAGCGACAGGGTCGTTCAGCACCAGCATTTT. It yields the protein CASSDRVVQHQHF.

This clonotype was counted many times. CDR3 loop: CASSLGDRANSPLHF. The CDR3, as DNA: TGTGCCAGCAGCTTAGGGGACAGGGCCAACTCACCCCTCCACTTT. The chain carries TRBV7-6 and TRBJ1-6; 9 nucleotides match TRBD1. Germline V gene lookup returns CDR1 SGHVS and CDR2 FNYEAQ. The CDR3 extends over 15 amino acids. V was pared by 1 base and J by 10 bases, with 5 bases of the junction left unmatched.

V and J are TRBV7-7 and TRBJ2-1; 10 positions match TRBD2. The CDR3 spans 16 residues. Germline CDR1 is SSHAT and CDR2 is FNYEAQ (reference sequence). Germline trimming cut 1 base from V and 3 bases from J; bases unmatched to any gene: 3. The CDR3 reads CASSLVAGGGYNEQFF. DNA for the CDR3: TGTGCCAGCAGCTTAGTAGCGGGGGGCGGCTACAATGAGCAGTTCTTC.

This rearrangement joins TRBV9 to TRBJ2-3, with D perhaps being TRBD1 or TRBD2 (5 bases each). V was pared by 0 bases and J by 5 bases, with 16 bases between. The CDR3 extends over 16 amino acids. Germline V gene sequence: CDR1 SGDLS, CDR2 YYNGEE. The CDR3 bases are TGTGCCAGCAGCGTAGTCGGGTACGGGGCGGGAGATACGCAGTATTTT. This gives the protein CASSVVGYGAGDTQYF.

This clonotype was seen a handful of times. The chain is built from TRBV5-1 and TRBJ2-1; tentatively, D is TRBD1 or TRBD2 (6 bases each). Germline loops: CDR1 SGHRS, CDR2 YFSETQ. V lost 0 bases, J lost 1 base, and 11 bases lay in between. The CDR3 has 16 residues. The CDR3 coding sequence is TGCGCCAGCAGCTTGGACGGGGGCGCTTCCTACAATGAGCAGTTCTTC. Translated, it gives CASSLDGGASYNEQFF.

This clonotype was recorded only once. In nucleotides, the CDR3 is TGTGCCAGCAACCCAGGGAGACGCGTTATGTCCCAGCATTTT. This sequence encodes CASNPGRRVMSQHF. This rearrangement joins TRBV9 to TRBJ1-5, with D tentatively TRBD1 (5 bases). Trimming took 6 bases from V and 11 from J, leaving 21 bases between them. This CDR3 is 14 amino acids long. Germline assignment: CDR1 SGDLS and CDR2 YYNGEE.